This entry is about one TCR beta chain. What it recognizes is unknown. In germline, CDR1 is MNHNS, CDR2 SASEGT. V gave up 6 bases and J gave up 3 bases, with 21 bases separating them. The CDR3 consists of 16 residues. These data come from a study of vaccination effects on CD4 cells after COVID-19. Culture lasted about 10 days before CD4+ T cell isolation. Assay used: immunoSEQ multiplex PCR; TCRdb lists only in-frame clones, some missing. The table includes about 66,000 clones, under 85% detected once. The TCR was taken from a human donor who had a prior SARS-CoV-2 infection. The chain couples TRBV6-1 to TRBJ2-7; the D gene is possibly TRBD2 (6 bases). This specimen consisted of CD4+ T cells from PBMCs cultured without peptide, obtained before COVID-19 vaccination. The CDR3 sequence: CASREYPGAGNYEQYF. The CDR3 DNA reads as TGTGCCAGCAGGGAATACCCGGGAGCAGGTAACTACGAGCAGTACTTC.